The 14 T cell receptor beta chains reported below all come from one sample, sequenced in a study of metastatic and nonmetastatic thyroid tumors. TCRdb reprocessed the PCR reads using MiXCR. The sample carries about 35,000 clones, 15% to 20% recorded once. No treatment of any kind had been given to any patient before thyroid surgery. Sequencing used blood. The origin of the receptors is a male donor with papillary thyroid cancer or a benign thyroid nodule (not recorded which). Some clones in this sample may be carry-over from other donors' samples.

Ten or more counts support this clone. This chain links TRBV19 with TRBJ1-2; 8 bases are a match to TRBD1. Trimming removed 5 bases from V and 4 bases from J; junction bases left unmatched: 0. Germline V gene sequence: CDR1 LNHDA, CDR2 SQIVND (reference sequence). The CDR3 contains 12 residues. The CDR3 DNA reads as TGTGCCAGTAGTGGACAGGGCTATGGCTACACCTTC. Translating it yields CASSGQGYGYTF.

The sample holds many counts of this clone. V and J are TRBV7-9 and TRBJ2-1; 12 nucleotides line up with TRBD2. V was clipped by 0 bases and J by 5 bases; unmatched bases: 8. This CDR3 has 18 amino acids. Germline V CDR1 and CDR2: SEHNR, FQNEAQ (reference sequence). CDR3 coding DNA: TGTGCCAGCAGCTTAGCGGGGGGGGGACTAGCGGGCGACAATGAGCAGTTCTTC. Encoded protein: CASSLAGGGLAGDNEQFF.

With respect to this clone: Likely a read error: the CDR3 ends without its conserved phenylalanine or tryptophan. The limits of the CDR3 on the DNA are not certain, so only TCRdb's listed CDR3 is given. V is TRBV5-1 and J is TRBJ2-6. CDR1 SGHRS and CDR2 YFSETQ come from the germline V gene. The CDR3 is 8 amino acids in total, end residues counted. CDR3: CASSFGTI.

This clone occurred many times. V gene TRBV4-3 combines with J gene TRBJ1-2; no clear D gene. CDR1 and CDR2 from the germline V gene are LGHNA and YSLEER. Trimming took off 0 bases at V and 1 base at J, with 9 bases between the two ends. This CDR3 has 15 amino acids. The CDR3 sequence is CASSQESEINYGYTF. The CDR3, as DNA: TGCGCCAGCAGCCAAGAATCGGAGATTAACTATGGCTACACCTTC.

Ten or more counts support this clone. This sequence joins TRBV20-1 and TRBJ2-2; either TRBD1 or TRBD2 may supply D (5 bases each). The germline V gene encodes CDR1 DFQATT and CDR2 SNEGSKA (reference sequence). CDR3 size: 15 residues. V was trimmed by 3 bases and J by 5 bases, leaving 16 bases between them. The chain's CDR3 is CSARLSVGATGELFF. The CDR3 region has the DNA TGCAGTGCTAGGCTATCCGTCGGGGCGACCGGGGAGCTGTTTTTT.

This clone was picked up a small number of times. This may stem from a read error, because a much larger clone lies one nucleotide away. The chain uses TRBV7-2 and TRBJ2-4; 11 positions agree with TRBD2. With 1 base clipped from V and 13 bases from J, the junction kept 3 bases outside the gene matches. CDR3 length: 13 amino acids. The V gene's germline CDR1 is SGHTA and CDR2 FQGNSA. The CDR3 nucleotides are TGTGCCAGCAGCTTAGATCTAGCGGGGGGACAGTACTTC. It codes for CASSLDLAGGQYF.

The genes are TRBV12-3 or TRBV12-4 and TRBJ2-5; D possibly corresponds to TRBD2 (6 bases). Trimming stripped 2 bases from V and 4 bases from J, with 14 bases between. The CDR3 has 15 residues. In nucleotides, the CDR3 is TGTGCCAGCAGTTTAACGGGAGAGAGGGGAGAGACCCAGTACTTC. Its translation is CASSLTGERGETQYF.

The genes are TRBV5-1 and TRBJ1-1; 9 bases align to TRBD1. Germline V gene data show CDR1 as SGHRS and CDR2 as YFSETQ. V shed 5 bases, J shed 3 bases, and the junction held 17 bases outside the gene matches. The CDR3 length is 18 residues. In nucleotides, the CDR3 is TGCGCCAGCAGGGTCGATCCAACAGGGGGCGCCCAGGACACTGAAGCTTTCTTT. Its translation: CASRVDPTGGAQDTEAFF.

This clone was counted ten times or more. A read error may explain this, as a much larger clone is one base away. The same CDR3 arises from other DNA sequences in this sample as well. CDR3 DNA sequence: TGTGCCAGCAGACTATACAAGGGATACTACGAGCAGTACTTC. This sequence encodes CASRLYKGYYEQYF. J is TRBJ2-7 and V is TRBV6-2 or TRBV6-3; D unclear. Trimming took 6 bases from V and 3 from J, leaving 15 bases between them. This CDR3 is built from 14 residues. Germline V gene data show CDR1 as MNHEY and CDR2 as SVGEGT.

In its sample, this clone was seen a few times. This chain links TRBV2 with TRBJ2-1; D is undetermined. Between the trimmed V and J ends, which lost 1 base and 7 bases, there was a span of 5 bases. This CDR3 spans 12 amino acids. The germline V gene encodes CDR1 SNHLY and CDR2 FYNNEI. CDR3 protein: CASSEVGNEQFF. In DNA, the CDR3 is TGTGCCAGCAGTGAAGTGGGGAATGAGCAGTTCTTC.

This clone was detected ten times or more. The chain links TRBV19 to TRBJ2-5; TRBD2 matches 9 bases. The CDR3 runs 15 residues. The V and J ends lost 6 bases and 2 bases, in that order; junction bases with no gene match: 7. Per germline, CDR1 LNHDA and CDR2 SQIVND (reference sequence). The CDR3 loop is CASRSVAGDQETQYF. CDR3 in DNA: TGTGCCAGTAGAAGCGTAGCGGGGGATCAAGAGACCCAGTACTTC.

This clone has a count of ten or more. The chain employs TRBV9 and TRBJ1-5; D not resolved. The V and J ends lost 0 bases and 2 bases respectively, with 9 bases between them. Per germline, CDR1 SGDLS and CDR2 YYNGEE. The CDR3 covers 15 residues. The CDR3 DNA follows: TGTGCCAGCAGCGTAGACGTGTCTGGCAATCAGCCCCAGCATTTT. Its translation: CASSVDVSGNQPQHF.

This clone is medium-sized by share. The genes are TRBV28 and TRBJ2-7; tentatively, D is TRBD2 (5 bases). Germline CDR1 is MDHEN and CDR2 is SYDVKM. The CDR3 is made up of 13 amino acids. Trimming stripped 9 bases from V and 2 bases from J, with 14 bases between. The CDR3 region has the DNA TGTGCCAGTTCAATCCCGAGGGCCTACGAGCAGTACTTC. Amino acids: CASSIPRAYEQYF.

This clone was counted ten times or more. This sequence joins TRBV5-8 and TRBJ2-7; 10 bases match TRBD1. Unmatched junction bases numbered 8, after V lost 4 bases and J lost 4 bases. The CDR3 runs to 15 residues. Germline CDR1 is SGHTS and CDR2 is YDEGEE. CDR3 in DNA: TGTGCCAGCAGCCGGAGACAGGGGGCGGCGTACGAGCAGTACTTC. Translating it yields CASSRRQGAAYEQYF.